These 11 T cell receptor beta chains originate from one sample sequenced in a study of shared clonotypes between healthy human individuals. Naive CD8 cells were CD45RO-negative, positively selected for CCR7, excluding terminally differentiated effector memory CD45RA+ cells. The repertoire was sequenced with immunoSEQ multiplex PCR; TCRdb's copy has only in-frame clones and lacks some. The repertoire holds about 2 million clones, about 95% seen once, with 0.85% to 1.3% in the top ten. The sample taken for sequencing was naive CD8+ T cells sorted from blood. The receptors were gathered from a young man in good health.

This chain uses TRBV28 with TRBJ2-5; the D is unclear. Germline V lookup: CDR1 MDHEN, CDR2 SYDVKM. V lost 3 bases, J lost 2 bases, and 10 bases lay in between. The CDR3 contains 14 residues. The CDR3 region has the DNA TGTGCCAGCAGTTTTCTGGGCGAACAAGAGACCCAGTACTTC. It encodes CASSFLGEQETQYF.

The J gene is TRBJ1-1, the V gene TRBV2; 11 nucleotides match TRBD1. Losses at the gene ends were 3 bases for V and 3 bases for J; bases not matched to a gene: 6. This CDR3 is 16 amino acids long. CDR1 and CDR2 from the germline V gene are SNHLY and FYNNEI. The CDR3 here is CASSEGQGVEDTEAFF. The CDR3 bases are TGTGCCAGCAGTGAGGGACAGGGGGTGGAGGACACTGAAGCTTTCTTT. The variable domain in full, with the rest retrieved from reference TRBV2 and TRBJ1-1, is EPEVTQTPSHQVTQMGQEVILRCVPISNHLYFYWYRQILGQKVEFLVSFYNNEISEKSEIFDDQFSVERPDGSNFTLKIRSTKLEDSAMYFCASSEGQGVEDTEAFFGQGTRLTVV.

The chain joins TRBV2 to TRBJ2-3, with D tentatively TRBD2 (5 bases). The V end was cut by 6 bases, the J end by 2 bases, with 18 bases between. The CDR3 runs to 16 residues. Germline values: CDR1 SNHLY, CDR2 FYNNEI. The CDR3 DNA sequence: TGTGCCAGCAGGACCCCAGGAGGTTTGAACACAGATACGCAGTATTTT. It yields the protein CASRTPGGLNTDTQYF.

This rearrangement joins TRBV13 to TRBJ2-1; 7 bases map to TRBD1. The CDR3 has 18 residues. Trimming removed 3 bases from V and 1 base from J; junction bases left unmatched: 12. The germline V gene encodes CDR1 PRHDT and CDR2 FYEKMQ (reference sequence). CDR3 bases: TGTGCCAGCAGCTTTGATGGGACAGCCACACCATCCTACAATGAGCAGTTCTTC. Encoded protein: CASSFDGTATPSYNEQFF.

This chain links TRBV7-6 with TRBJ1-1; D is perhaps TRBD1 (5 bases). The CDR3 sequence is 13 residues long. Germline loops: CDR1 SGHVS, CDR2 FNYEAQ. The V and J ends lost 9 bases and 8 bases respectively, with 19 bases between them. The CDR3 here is CASLVEGGAEAFF. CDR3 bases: TGTGCCAGTTTAGTAGAGGGAGGGGCGGAAGCTTTCTTT. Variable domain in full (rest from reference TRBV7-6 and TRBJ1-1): GAGVSQSPRYKVTKRGQDVALRCDPISGHVSLYWYRQALGQGPEFLTYFNYEAQQDKSGLPNDRFSAERPEGSISTLTIQRTEQRDSAMYRCASLVEGGAEAFFGQGTRLTVV.

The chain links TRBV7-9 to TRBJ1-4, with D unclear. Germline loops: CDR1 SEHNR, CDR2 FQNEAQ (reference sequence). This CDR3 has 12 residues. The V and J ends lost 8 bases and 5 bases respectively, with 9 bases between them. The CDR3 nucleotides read TGTGCCAGCCTCAGTTACAATGAAAAACTGTTTTTT. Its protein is CASLSYNEKLFF.

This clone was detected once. The CDR3 loop is CASSYSGQGAGYEQYF. The CDR3 coding sequence is TGTGCCAGCAGTTACTCGGGACAGGGGGCAGGATACGAGCAGTACTTC. The rearrangement links TRBV6-5 to TRBJ2-7; 12 positions match TRBD1. The CDR3 consists of 16 residues. V was pared by 0 bases and J by 4 bases, with 4 bases of the junction left unmatched. Germline V gives CDR1 MNHEY, CDR2 SVGAGI.

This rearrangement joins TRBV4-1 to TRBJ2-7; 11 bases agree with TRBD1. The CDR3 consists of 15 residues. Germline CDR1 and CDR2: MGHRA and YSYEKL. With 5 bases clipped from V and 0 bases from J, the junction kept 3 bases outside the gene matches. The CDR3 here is CASSSGTGGSYEQYF. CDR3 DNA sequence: TGCGCCAGCAGCTCCGGGACAGGGGGCTCCTACGAGCAGTACTTC.

The DNA of the CDR3 is TGTGCCAGCAGCCCCGGGGGCGGCAAAAACATTCAGTACTTC. Translating gives CASSPGGGKNIQYF. This chain joins TRBV7-6 and TRBJ2-4; either TRBD1 or TRBD2 may fit D (6 bases each). The CDR3 length is 14 residues. Deletions cut 5 bases from V and 3 bases from J, with 11 bases between. Germline CDR1 reads SGHVS; CDR2 reads FNYEAQ.

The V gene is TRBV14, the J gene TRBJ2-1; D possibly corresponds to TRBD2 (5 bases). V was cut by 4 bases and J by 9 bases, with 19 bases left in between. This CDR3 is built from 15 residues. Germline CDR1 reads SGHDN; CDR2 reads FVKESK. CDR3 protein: CASSPTHGGWGEQFF. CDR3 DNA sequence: TGTGCCAGCAGCCCGACGCATGGAGGTTGGGGTGAGCAGTTCTTC. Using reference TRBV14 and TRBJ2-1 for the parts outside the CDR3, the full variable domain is EAGVTQFPSHSVIEKGQTVTLRCDPISGHDNLYWYRRVMGKEIKFLLHFVKESKQDESGMPNNRFLAERTGGTYSTLKVQPAELEDSGVYFCASSPTHGGWGEQFFGPGTRLTVL.

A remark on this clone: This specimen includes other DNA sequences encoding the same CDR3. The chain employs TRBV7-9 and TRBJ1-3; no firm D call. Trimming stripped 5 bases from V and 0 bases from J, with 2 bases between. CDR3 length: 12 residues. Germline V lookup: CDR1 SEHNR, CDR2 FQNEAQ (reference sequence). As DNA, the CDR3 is TGTGCCAGCAGCCCCTCTGGAAACACCATATATTTT. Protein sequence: CASSPSGNTIYF.